Shown below are 27 T cell receptor beta chains from a single sample sequenced in a study of T cell repertoires in cytomegalovirus infection. TCRdb re-called the reads through MiXCR, storing one row per CDR3 protein. The sample holds about 700,000 distinct CDR3 sequences; about 30% are singletons and the top ten take 15% to 20%. Their specific antigens are unknown. Here the sequenced sample was cultured PBMCs, taken from culture after CMV antigen stimulation. These receptor sequences come from a human donor in good health (CMV status not recorded). Some clones in this sample may be carry-over from other donors' samples.

V is TRBV7-6 and J is TRBJ2-7; D not resolved. This CDR3 is 17 amino acids long. V dropped 6 bases and J dropped 2 bases, with 23 bases sitting between them. CDR1 is SGHVS, CDR2 FNYEAQ, per germline. The CDR3 spells CASSSNTQTHLTYEQYF. In DNA form, the CDR3 reads TGTGCCAGCAGTTCCAATACCCAGACACATCTTACCTACGAGCAGTACTTC.

This chain uses TRBV7-2 with TRBJ1-5; unclear D gene. The V end lost 5 bases, the J end lost 3 bases, and 14 bases lay between the germline ends. Looked up from germline, CDR1 is SGHTA and CDR2 is FQGNSA. The CDR3 loop spans 15 amino acids. The CDR3 DNA sequence: TGTGCCAGCAGCCTGGGGATCAGCAACAATCAGCCCCAGCATTTT. Its protein is CASSLGISNNQPQHF.

V and J are TRBV20-1 and TRBJ2-3, with TRBD2 matching 12 bases. Germline loops: CDR1 DFQATT, CDR2 SNEGSKA (reference sequence). CDR3 length: 15 residues. With 5 bases clipped from V and 5 bases from J, the junction kept 8 bases outside the gene matches. The CDR3 is CSAPGLAGLKDTQYF. The CDR3 DNA follows: TGCAGTGCTCCAGGACTAGCGGGACTCAAAGATACGCAGTATTTT.

This clonotype occurred many times. The chain couples TRBV7-6 to TRBJ2-3; TRBD2 is a possible D gene (6 bases). There are 17 residues in the CDR3. V was cut by 4 bases and J by 9 bases, with 26 bases left in between. Per the germline V gene, CDR1 is SGHVS and CDR2 is FNYEAQ. CDR3 DNA sequence: TGTGCCAGCAGCTCTCGCGCGGGACCCACCTCTTCATACACGCAGTATTTT. Its protein is CASSSRAGPTSSYTQYF.

This clonotype was observed a few times. The chain carries TRBV12-3 or TRBV12-4 and TRBJ2-5; TRBD2 is a possible D gene (5 bases). CDR3 length: 13 residues. Trimming removed 7 bases at V and 1 base at J, with 10 bases between. The CDR3 DNA follows: TGTGCCAGCACCCTAGGAGGCCAAGAGACCCAGTACTTC. Its protein product is CASTLGGQETQYF.

This clonotype was picked up many times. The chain has TRBV7-2 and TRBJ2-7; 8 positions agree with TRBD2. The CDR3 consists of 15 residues. Germline V gene lookup returns CDR1 SGHTA and CDR2 FQGNSA. The trim removed 6 bases at V and 6 bases at J, leaving 13 bases unmatched. CDR3 residues: CASRHSGTPSLEQYF. The CDR3 DNA reads TGTGCCAGCAGGCATAGCGGGACTCCTAGCCTCGAGCAGTACTTC.

V is TRBV12-3 or TRBV12-4 and J is TRBJ1-1; 7 nucleotides line up with TRBD1. CDR3 length: 15 residues. The V gene end was trimmed by 5 bases and the J gene end by 5 bases; junction bases not matched to a gene: 11. In DNA, the CDR3 is TGTGCCAGCAGTCTCCAGACAGGGTCTATGACTGAAGCTTTCTTT. This gives the protein CASSLQTGSMTEAFF.

The genes are TRBV6-1 and TRBJ2-5; TRBD2 aligns across 12 bases. Germline V lookup: CDR1 MNHNS, CDR2 SASEGT. V lost 6 bases to trimming and J lost 4 bases; unmatched junction nucleotides: 6. The CDR3 is 15 amino acids. CDR3 region: CASRASGGALETQYF. CDR3 nucleotide sequence: TGTGCCAGCAGGGCTAGCGGGGGGGCCCTAGAGACCCAGTACTTC.

This clonotype appeared many times. This chain joins TRBV12-3 or TRBV12-4 and TRBJ1-1; tentative D call: TRBD1 (5 bases). V lost 2 bases, J lost 5 bases, and 12 bases lay in between. This CDR3 region has 14 residues. CDR3 amino acids: CASSLSGGGTEAFF. In DNA, the CDR3 is TGTGCCAGCAGTTTATCCGGGGGAGGGACTGAAGCTTTCTTT.

The V call is TRBV24-1, the J call TRBJ2-3; 14 bases match TRBD2. The V and J ends lost 4 bases and 6 bases, in that order; junction bases with no gene match: 8. The CDR3 extends over 17 amino acids. The germline V gene has CDR1 KGHDR and CDR2 SFDVKD. CDR3 DNA sequence: TGTGCCACCAGTGACCCGGGACTAGCGGGGGCCCGGGATACGCAGTATTTT. Its protein product is CATSDPGLAGARDTQYF.

This clonotype was seen at least ten times. The genes are TRBV7-9 and TRBJ2-3; tentatively, D is TRBD1 (6 bases). The CDR3 sequence is 14 residues long. The V gene lost 5 bases and the J gene lost 4 bases, with 13 bases spanning the gap. Germline CDR1 is SEHNR and CDR2 is FQNEAQ (reference sequence). The CDR3 is CASSTQGFADTQYF. CDR3 DNA sequence: TGTGCCAGCAGCACGCAGGGGTTTGCAGATACGCAGTATTTT.

This clonotype was detected only a few times. The chain has TRBV7-6 and TRBJ2-1; TRBD2 might be the D (6 bases). Germline CDR1 is SGHVS and CDR2 is FNYEAQ. This CDR3 is 15 amino acids long. V shed 4 bases and J shed 6 bases, with 16 bases lying between them. Written as DNA, the CDR3 is TGTGCCAGCAGCTCCAGACTAGAAAGGGTCAATGAGCAGTTCTTC. This sequence encodes CASSSRLERVNEQFF.

Only a few counts were recorded for this clonotype. The chain combines TRBV10-3 with TRBJ1-2; TRBD1 aligns across 7 bases. This CDR3 is 13 amino acids long. V was clipped by 10 bases and J by 8 bases; unmatched bases: 13. The germline V gene encodes CDR1 ENHRY and CDR2 SYGVKD. The CDR3 region is CATQPRDRDGYTF. CDR3 coding DNA: TGTGCCACCCAACCTAGAGACAGGGACGGCTACACCTTC.

The chain carries TRBV29-1 and TRBJ2-1; TRBD2 matches 14 bases. CDR1 and CDR2 from the germline V gene are SQVTM and ANQGSEA. The CDR3 has 15 amino acids. V was clipped by 6 bases and J by 8 bases; unmatched bases: 9. CDR3 loop: CSVLSTSGGADEQFF. The DNA of the CDR3 is TGCAGCGTCCTCTCGACTAGCGGGGGGGCAGATGAGCAGTTCTTC.

This chain joins TRBV7-9 and TRBJ2-1, with TRBD1 identical over 9 bases. Germline CDR1 and CDR2: SEHNR and FQNEAQ (reference sequence). The CDR3 extends over 13 amino acids. The V gene end was trimmed by 5 bases and the J gene end by 16 bases; junction bases not matched to a gene: 12. CDR3 sequence (DNA): TGTGCCAGCAGCCTACTGTTGGGGACAGGGTTCTTCTTC. Encoded protein: CASSLLLGTGFFF.

The chain couples TRBV6-1 to TRBJ2-6; TRBD1 aligns across 7 bases. Trimming cost V 7 bases and J 0 bases; bases outside gene matches: 6. This CDR3 has 16 residues. Germline V gene data show CDR1 as MNHNS and CDR2 as SASEGT. DNA of the CDR3: TGTGCCAGCACCCCAGGGACAGACTCTGGGGCCAACGTCCTGACTTTC. Protein sequence: CASTPGTDSGANVLTF.

V usage is TRBV19 and J usage is TRBJ2-5, with D possibly being TRBD2 (6 bases). This CDR3 has 16 residues. Germline V gives CDR1 LNHDA, CDR2 SQIVND (reference sequence). The V end was cut by 5 bases, the J end by 2 bases, with 18 bases between. CDR3 in amino acids: CASSGPKTSLQETQYF. For the CDR3, the DNA is TGTGCCAGTAGTGGGCCAAAAACTAGCCTTCAAGAGACCCAGTACTTC.

The chain links TRBV6-1 to TRBJ2-5, with D possibly matching TRBD2 (5 bases). Germline loops: CDR1 MNHNS, CDR2 SASEGT. The CDR3 runs 13 residues. Trimming cost V 7 bases and J 1 base, with 10 bases left between them. The CDR3 nucleotides read TGTGCCAGCACCATGACTACCCAAGAGACCCAGTACTTC. Its protein product is CASTMTTQETQYF.

The V gene is TRBV5-1, the J gene TRBJ2-7; either TRBD1 or TRBD2 may fit D (7 bases each). Germline V gene data show CDR1 as SGHRS and CDR2 as YFSETQ. V was cut by 3 bases and J by 5 bases, with 18 bases left in between. The CDR3 runs 15 residues. CDR3: CASSSTGRGLDEQYF. As DNA, the CDR3 is TGCGCCAGCAGCTCGACAGGGAGGGGGCTCGACGAGCAGTACTTC.

This clonotype was counted between two and nine times. This chain links TRBV27 with TRBJ1-6; D remains unclear. The CDR3 consists of 12 residues. Germline-derived CDR1 and CDR2 are MNHEY and SMNVEV (reference sequence). The V end lost 3 bases, the J end lost 9 bases, and 6 bases lay between the germline ends. CDR3 protein: CASSLIGSPLHF. The CDR3 DNA reads as TGTGCCAGCAGTTTGATTGGTTCACCCCTCCACTTT.

Concerning this clonotype: The junction and the germline gene differ at one end; a read error may be behind it. The chain couples TRBV7-9 to TRBJ2-5, with 9 bases that match TRBD2. Per the germline V gene, CDR1 is SEHNR and CDR2 is FQNEAQ (reference sequence). The CDR3 is 14 amino acids. CDR3 nucleotides: TGTGCCAGCAGCCTAGCGGGAACGATAAAGACCCAGTACTTC. This gives the protein CASSLAGTIKTQYF.

This clonotype was found a few times. The chain recombines TRBV10-3 with TRBJ2-4; possibly TRBD2 for D (6 bases). CDR1 is ENHRY and CDR2 is SYGVKD in the germline V gene. V gave up 6 bases and J gave up 5 bases, with 11 bases separating them. This CDR3 contains 13 residues. The DNA of the CDR3 is TGTGCCATCAGAAGCGGGCGGGAAAACATTCAGTACTTC. This codes for CAIRSGRENIQYF.

The CDR3 loop is CASRAWRVFRSSGNTIYF. Here the CDR3 DNA reads TGTGCCAGCAGGGCGTGGAGGGTATTTCGGTCCTCTGGAAACACCATATATTTT. The chain recombines TRBV4-2 with TRBJ1-3; D not resolved. This CDR3 spans 18 amino acids. Germline CDR1 LGHNA, CDR2 YNFKEQ. V lost 6 bases and J 0 bases, leaving 21 bases between the germline ends.

With regard to this clonotype: Compared with germline, one end of the junction differs, possibly owing to a read error. This chain joins TRBV5-1 and TRBJ2-1; weak D call: TRBD1 (6 bases). The CDR3 contains 15 residues. Germline CDR1 is SGHRS and CDR2 is YFSETQ. The CDR3 is CVSSGTRDKYNEQFF. CDR3 coding DNA: TGCGTCAGCAGCGGAACCCGGGACAAATACAATGAGCAGTTCTTC.

This clonotype was seen more than once but under ten times. The genes are TRBV15 and TRBJ2-3; D could derive from TRBD1 or TRBD2 (5 bases each). The CDR3 covers 15 residues. Germline loops: CDR1 LNHNV, CDR2 YYDKDF (reference sequence). Trimming removed 0 bases from V and 6 bases from J, with 13 bases in between. In DNA, the CDR3 is TGTGCCACCAGCAGAGACCGGGACCTCTACGATACGCAGTATTTT. Translating it yields CATSRDRDLYDTQYF.

The rearrangement uses TRBV19 and TRBJ1-1; the match to TRBD1 covers 10 bases. Germline V lookup: CDR1 LNHDA, CDR2 SQIVND (reference sequence). V was pared by 6 bases and J by 3 bases, with 19 bases of the junction left unmatched. The CDR3 runs 19 residues. The CDR3 DNA reads as TGTGCCAGTAGCCCCCACCCACCGGGACAGGGGAGTCTGGACACTGAAGCTTTCTTT. Its protein is CASSPHPPGQGSLDTEAFF. The full variable domain, completed using reference TRBV19 and TRBJ1-1, is DGGITQSPKYLFRKEGQNVTLSCEQNLNHDAMYWYRQDPGQGLRLIYYSQIVNDFQKGDIAEGYSVSREKKESFPLTVTSAQKNPTAFYLCASSPHPPGQGSLDTEAFFGQGTRLTVV.

This clonotype showed up just a few times. The chain carries TRBV7-9 and TRBJ1-4; D not resolved. The V gene's germline CDR1 is SEHNR and CDR2 FQNEAQ (reference sequence). This CDR3 contains 15 residues. Trimming cost V 6 bases and J 0 bases, with 11 bases left between them. The CDR3: CASRNGQATNEKLFF. The CDR3 region has the DNA TGTGCCAGCAGGAATGGGCAGGCAACTAATGAAAAACTGTTTTTT. Full variable domain (remainder filled in from reference TRBV7-9 and TRBJ1-4): DTGVSQNPRHKITKRGQNVTFRCDPISEHNRLYWYRQTLGQGPEFLTYFQNEAQLEKSRLLSDRFSAERPKGSFSTLEIQRTEQGDSAMYLCASRNGQATNEKLFFGSGTQLSVL.